One and the same sample provided the 30 T cell receptor beta chains below, sequenced in a study of Ad26.COV2.S vaccination and SARS-CoV-2 variants. The method was immunoSEQ multiplex PCR; TCRdb's version includes in-frame clones alone and lacks a portion of them. This sample has around 320,000 clones; around four fifths occur once, and the top ten carry around 2.2%. Described treatment: around 19 received Ad26.COV2.S at low or high dose, single or two shots; several received placebo; per-sample allocation not given. Samples were taken on day 63 after the first vaccine or placebo injection. The sample was peripheral blood, taken in a trial of Ad26.COV2.S vaccine versus placebo. Receptors originate from a person between 18 and 59 years old who received the Ad26.COV2.S COVID-19 vaccine or a placebo.

CDR3 region: CASSEDDTSYEQYF. CDR3 bases: TGTGCCAGCAGTGAGGACGACACTTCGTACGAGCAGTACTTC. V and J are TRBV25-1 and TRBJ2-7; D gene ambiguous. The germline CDR1 and CDR2 sequences are MGHDK and SYGVNS. The CDR3 loop spans 14 amino acids. Trimming left V 3 bases short and J 4 bases short, with 13 bases between.

The chain joins TRBV5-1 to TRBJ2-3; D possibly corresponds to TRBD2 (7 bases). The CDR3 has 18 residues. Germline V gene sequence: CDR1 SGHRS, CDR2 YFSETQ. Trimming stripped 2 bases from V and 0 bases from J, with 19 bases between. The chain's CDR3 is CASSLWGGTPPSTDTQYF. The CDR3 DNA is TGCGCCAGCAGCTTATGGGGGGGCACTCCGCCTAGCACAGATACGCAGTATTTT.

The J gene is TRBJ2-7, the V gene TRBV20-1; D is unresolved. V was trimmed by 3 bases and J by 1 base, leaving 4 bases between them. Germline V lookup: CDR1 DFQATT, CDR2 SNEGSKA (reference sequence). The CDR3 has 11 residues. The CDR3 region has the DNA TGCAGTGCTAGTAGATCCTACGAGCAGTACTTC. It encodes CSASRSYEQYF.

The J gene is TRBJ2-3, the V gene TRBV18, with D unresolved. The CDR3 spans 14 residues. Germline-derived CDR1 and CDR2 are KGHSH and LQKENI. V was pared by 2 bases and J by 1 base, with 7 bases between. This chain's CDR3 is CASSPTTGTDTQYF. CDR3 nucleotide sequence: TGTGCCAGCTCACCAACAACGGGCACAGATACGCAGTATTTT.

The chain employs TRBV6-4 and TRBJ2-3; TRBD2 matches at 8 bases. J lost 2 bases, V lost 6 bases, and 4 bases had no gene match. CDR3 length: 14 residues. Looked up from germline, CDR1 is MRHNA and CDR2 is SNTAGT. The CDR3 here is CASSDGGATDTQYF. CDR3 DNA sequence: TGTGCCAGCAGCGACGGGGGGGCCACAGATACGCAGTATTTT.

The chain employs TRBV5-6 and TRBJ2-3, with D possibly matching TRBD1 (5 bases). The CDR3 is made up of 12 amino acids. Between the trimmed V and J ends, which lost 9 bases and 4 bases, there was a span of 12 bases. Germline V CDR1 and CDR2: SGHDT, YYEEEE. The CDR3 reads CATPQGPDTQYF. DNA of the CDR3: TGTGCCACTCCCCAGGGCCCAGATACGCAGTATTTT.

The CDR3 region is CASSQDPLREQYF. In DNA form, the CDR3 reads TGTGCCAGCAGCCAAGATCCGTTGAGGGAGCAGTACTTC. The chain combines TRBV3-1 (or the pseudogene TRBV3-2) with TRBJ2-7; D ambiguous. Germline CDR1 and CDR2: LGHDT and YNNKEL (reference sequence). Trimming took off 0 bases at V and 7 bases at J, with 10 bases between the two ends. The CDR3 loop spans 13 amino acids.

This sequence joins TRBV6-5 and TRBJ1-1; unclear D gene. The germline gives CDR1 MNHEY, CDR2 SVGAGI. Trimming left V 6 bases short and J 7 bases short, with 12 bases between. The CDR3 length is 12 residues. The CDR3 sequence: CASRPWAGEAFF. CDR3 DNA sequence: TGTGCCAGCAGGCCCTGGGCGGGTGAAGCTTTCTTT.

This clone was found a few times. CDR3 DNA sequence: TGTGCCAGCAGTCTAGACGTTGCAACTAATGAAAAACTGTTTTTT. Protein sequence: CASSLDVATNEKLFF. The V and J genes are TRBV7-9 and TRBJ1-4; the D is unclear. Trimming removed 6 bases from V and 0 bases from J, with 11 bases in between. Germline V gene data show CDR1 as SEHNR and CDR2 as FQNEAQ (reference sequence). This CDR3 region has 15 residues.

The chain is built from TRBV21-1 and TRBJ1-5. TRBV21-1 is reported as a pseudogene. CDR3 length: 16 residues. The CDR3 region is CASSKVGGLLHQPQHF. CDR3 coding DNA: TGTGCCAGCAGCAAAGTGGGCGGTCTTCTCCATCAGCCCCAGCATTTT.

This clone has a handful of counts. J is TRBJ2-2 and V is TRBV11-2; TRBD1 agrees at 10 bases. The CDR3 runs to 17 residues. Per the germline V gene, CDR1 is SGHAT and CDR2 is FQNNGV. The V segment lost 0 bases and the J segment 1 base; nucleotides outside the gene matches: 2. The CDR3 sequence: CASSLERDRGNTGELFF. CDR3 DNA: TGTGCCAGCAGCTTAGAAAGGGACAGGGGGAACACCGGGGAGCTGTTTTTT.

The rearrangement links TRBV5-1 to TRBJ2-6; D unclear. The CDR3 loop spans 14 amino acids. The V end was cut by 4 bases, the J end by 0 bases, with 5 bases between. CDR1 is SGHRS and CDR2 is YFSETQ in the germline V gene. The CDR3 sequence: CASSEHSGANVLTF. The CDR3 nucleotides are TGCGCCAGCAGCGAACACTCTGGGGCCAACGTCCTGACTTTC.

The chain joins TRBV9 to TRBJ2-2; D may be TRBD1 (6 bases). Germline assignment: CDR1 SGDLS and CDR2 YYNGEE. The CDR3 has 13 residues. Trimming removed 7 bases at V and 3 bases at J, with 10 bases between. CDR3 loop: CASAPGDTGELFF. The CDR3, as DNA: TGTGCCAGCGCCCCAGGGGACACCGGGGAGCTGTTTTTT.

The V call is TRBV7-8, the J call TRBJ2-7; maybe TRBD2 (5 bases). The V and J ends lost 3 bases and 3 bases respectively, with 12 bases between them. CDR3 length: 14 amino acids. Germline CDR1 reads SGHVS; CDR2 reads FQNEAQ. CDR3 sequence: CASSFRDRDYEQYF. The CDR3 DNA follows: TGTGCCAGCAGCTTCCGTGACCGGGACTACGAGCAGTACTTC.

This clone was recorded a few times. This rearrangement joins TRBV19 to TRBJ1-1, with D perhaps TRBD1 (6 bases). The CDR3 is made up of 14 amino acids. Deletions cut 5 bases from V and 5 bases from J, with 15 bases between. Germline CDR1 is LNHDA and CDR2 is SQIVND (reference sequence). The CDR3 DNA follows: TGTGCCAGTAGTGGTTCCCTTAGGGGGACTGAAGCTTTCTTT. Amino acids: CASSGSLRGTEAFF.

The chain links TRBV20-1 to TRBJ1-4; D is unresolved. Germline CDR1 DFQATT, CDR2 SNEGSKA (reference sequence). The CDR3 sequence is 12 residues long. The V end lost 3 bases, the J end lost 10 bases, and 12 bases lay between the germline ends. CDR3 in amino acids: CSASQADGKLFF. Written as DNA, the CDR3 is TGCAGTGCTAGTCAAGCAGATGGAAAACTGTTTTTT.

This CDR3 is CASSEEHPSTDTQYF. CDR3 coding DNA: TGTGCCAGCAGTGAAGAACATCCTAGCACAGATACGCAGTATTTT. The chain links TRBV25-1 to TRBJ2-3; D call uncertain. CDR1 is MGHDK and CDR2 is SYGVNS in the germline V gene. V lost 2 bases and J lost 0, with 9 bases in between. This CDR3 comprises 15 residues.

V usage is TRBV3-1 (or the pseudogene TRBV3-2) and J usage is TRBJ2-3, with TRBD2 matching over 8 bases. Germline V gene sequence: CDR1 LGHDT, CDR2 YNNKEL (reference sequence). V gave up 3 bases and J gave up 5 bases; unmatched junction bases: 7. The CDR3 sequence is 15 residues long. DNA of the CDR3: TGTGCCAGCAGCCATAGCGGGGCTCGGGTAGATACGCAGTATTTT. As protein: CASSHSGARVDTQYF.

The CDR3 spells CASSQEVTGGGYTF. In DNA, the CDR3 is TGCGCCAGCAGCCAAGAAGTCACAGGGGGTGGCTACACCTTC. This chain links TRBV4-1 with TRBJ1-2, with 8 bases fitting TRBD1. V trimming: 0 bases; J trimming: 7 bases; junction bases outside the gene matches: 4. The V gene's germline CDR1 is MGHRA and CDR2 YSYEKL. The CDR3 loop spans 14 amino acids.

The chain has TRBV7-9 and TRBJ1-2; 7 bases align to TRBD1. The CDR3 has 15 residues. Germline CDR1 and CDR2: SEHNR and FQNEAQ (reference sequence). The ends lost 8 bases at V and 4 bases at J; junction bases unmatched: 13. DNA for the CDR3: TGTGCCAGCCGACATTCGACAGGGAGCGTCTATGGCTACACCTTC. Its translation: CASRHSTGSVYGYTF.

Regarding this clone: Within the sample, other DNA sequences also encode this same CDR3. The V call is TRBV5-6, the J call TRBJ1-6, with a tentative D call TRBD1 (6 bases). The germline V gene encodes CDR1 SGHDT and CDR2 YYEEEE. V was trimmed by 0 bases and J by 7 bases, leaving 8 bases between them. CDR3 length: 14 residues. The CDR3 region has the DNA TGTGCCAGCAGCTTGGATAGGGGGAATTCACCCCTCCACTTT. This sequence encodes CASSLDRGNSPLHF. The full variable domain, in which reference TRBV5-6 and TRBJ1-6 provide the parts outside the CDR3, is DAGVTQSPTHLIKTRGQQVTLRCSPKSGHDTVSWYQQALGQGPQFIFQYYEEEERQRGNFPDRFSGHQFPNYSSELNVNALLLGDSALYLCASSLDRGNSPLHFGNGTRLTVT.

This clone was recorded a few times. This chain connects TRBV19 to TRBJ2-2; no clear D gene. Trimming cost V 7 bases and J 4 bases, with 13 bases left between them. Germline lookup yields CDR1 LNHDA and CDR2 SQIVND (reference sequence). CDR3 length: 14 residues. CDR3: CASIPRWSTGELFF. The CDR3 region has the DNA TGTGCCAGTATACCTCGTTGGAGCACCGGGGAGCTGTTTTTT.

The chain couples TRBV19 to TRBJ2-1; TRBD1 is a possible D gene (7 bases). CDR3 size: 14 residues. V was shortened by 9 bases and J by 3 bases, with 15 bases between the two germline ends. The germline V gene encodes CDR1 LNHDA and CDR2 SQIVND (reference sequence). CDR3 residues: CASSQGGDYNEQFF. The CDR3 nucleotides are TGTGCCAGCAGCCAGGGGGGCGACTACAATGAGCAGTTCTTC.

The rearrangement joins TRBV27 to TRBJ2-2; D is undetermined. The V end was cut by 6 bases, the J end by 6 bases, with 11 bases between. This CDR3 has 13 amino acids. Per the germline V gene, CDR1 is MNHEY and CDR2 is SMNVEV (reference sequence). The CDR3 is CASRPARPGELFF. Here the CDR3 DNA reads TGTGCCAGCAGGCCAGCACGCCCCGGGGAGCTGTTTTTT.

The CDR3 DNA follows: TGCGCCAGCAGCTCATCCGGGTCCCCTCTTTTGAACACTGAAGCTTTCTTT. Translation gives CASSSSGSPLLNTEAFF. The chain combines TRBV5-1 with TRBJ1-1; no reliable D call. This CDR3 comprises 17 residues. From germline, CDR1 is SGHRS and CDR2 YFSETQ. V was trimmed by 3 bases and J by 0 bases, leaving 18 bases between them.

The V and J genes are TRBV3-1 (or the pseudogene TRBV3-2) and TRBJ2-3; 14 bases are shared with TRBD2. This CDR3 region has 17 residues. Trimming at V came to 0 bases and at J to 4 bases, leaving 3 bases not matched to a gene. CDR1 is LGHDT and CDR2 is YNNKEL in the germline V gene (reference sequence). CDR3 in amino acids: CASSQDSGLAGADTQYF. In DNA, the CDR3 is TGTGCCAGCAGCCAAGATTCGGGACTAGCGGGGGCAGATACGCAGTATTTT.

The chain couples TRBV15 to TRBJ2-1, with TRBD2 matching over 9 bases. The germline V gene has CDR1 LNHNV and CDR2 YYDKDF (reference sequence). V shed 0 bases and J 9 bases; nucleotides not matched to a gene: 6. This CDR3 has 15 residues. Here the CDR3 reads CATSRELGLAFEQFF. CDR3 nucleotide sequence: TGTGCCACCAGCAGAGAACTGGGACTAGCATTTGAGCAGTTCTTC.

This clone came up a few times. J is TRBJ2-1 and V is TRBV6-5, with a tentative D call TRBD2 (5 bases). The CDR3 contains 12 residues. Germline lookup yields CDR1 MNHEY and CDR2 SVGAGI. V lost 5 bases, J lost 7 bases, and 9 bases lay in between. The CDR3 DNA reads TGTGCCAGCAGTCTCACTAGGAATGAGCAGTTCTTC. As protein: CASSLTRNEQFF.

V gene TRBV6-1 combines with J gene TRBJ1-5; D uncertain. With 2 bases removed from V and 0 bases from J, the gap between germline ends came to 11 bases. CDR3 size: 16 residues. Germline CDR1 and CDR2: MNHNS and SASEGT. CDR3 sequence reads: CASSEISRYSNQPQHF. The DNA of the CDR3 is TGTGCCAGCAGTGAAATCTCGAGGTATAGCAATCAGCCCCAGCATTTT.

The chain joins TRBV28 to TRBJ1-5, with TRBD1 as a possible D gene (6 bases). This CDR3 has 16 residues. Germline V gene lookup returns CDR1 MDHEN and CDR2 SYDVKM. Trimming took 4 bases from V and 1 from J, leaving 14 bases between them. CDR3 sequence reads: CASSSQGRMSNQPQHF. The DNA for the CDR3 is TGTGCCAGCAGTTCACAGGGTCGGATGAGCAATCAGCCCCAGCATTTT. Using reference TRBV28 and TRBJ1-5 for the parts outside the CDR3, the full variable domain is DVKVTQSSRYLVKRTGEKVFLECVQDMDHENMFWYRQDPGLGLRLIYFSYDVKMKEKGDIPEGYSVSREKKERFSLILESASTNQTSMYLCASSSQGRMSNQPQHFGDGTRLSIL.